The 4 T cell receptor beta chains listed next were all sequenced from one sample in a study of T cell responses to AZD1222 COVID-19 vaccine. Profiling relied on immunoSEQ multiplex PCR, and the TCRdb table lists in-frame clones only, not all of them. The table has fewer than 150,000 clones, roughly 93% seen once. The sequencing used peripheral blood, collected on day 0 of AZD1222 vaccination. The source is an adult in good health.

The CDR3 nucleotides read TGTGCCAGCAGCCAACTGGCGGGTTGGGGAGCTTTCTTT. Translated, it gives CASSQLAGWGAFF. V gene TRBV3-1 (or the pseudogene TRBV3-2) combines with J gene TRBJ1-1, with no clear D. The CDR3 loop spans 13 amino acids. Germline V gene sequence: CDR1 LGHDT, CDR2 YNNKEL (reference sequence). V was clipped by 2 bases and J by 10 bases, with 14 bases between them.

The chain uses TRBV27 and TRBJ1-1; tentative D call: TRBD1 (6 bases). Germline-derived CDR1 and CDR2 are MNHEY and SMNVEV (reference sequence). There are 14 residues in the CDR3. Trimming left V 5 bases short and J 5 bases short, with 15 bases between. CDR3: CASSHSRGGTEAFF. CDR3 DNA: TGTGCCAGCAGTCATTCCAGGGGAGGGACTGAAGCTTTCTTT.

The rearrangement uses TRBV28 and TRBJ2-1; TRBD2 agrees at 11 bases. J gave up 5 bases and V 5 bases, and 5 bases lay outside the gene matches. Germline V gene sequence: CDR1 MDHEN, CDR2 SYDVKM. This CDR3 region has 15 residues. CDR3 bases: TGTGCCAGCAGTCTGCTAGCGGGGGGTGACAATGAGCAGTTCTTC. Translated: CASSLLAGGDNEQFF.

The chain uses TRBV9 and TRBJ2-3, with 15 nucleotides matching TRBD2. The V gene end was trimmed by 4 bases and the J gene end by 2 bases; junction bases not matched to a gene: 11. This CDR3 is 19 amino acids long. CDR1 is SGDLS, CDR2 YYNGEE, per germline. The CDR3 coding sequence is TGTGCCAGCAGCTATAGTCCCGGGACTAGCGGGGGGAACACAGATACGCAGTATTTT. Encoded protein: CASSYSPGTSGGNTDTQYF.